This is a list of T cell receptor beta chains from one sample in a study of blood T cell repertoires in COVID-19. Sequenced by immunoSEQ multiplex PCR; TCRdb stores in-frame clones only, minus some. The table records 35,000 to 40,000 clones, over 75% of them present only once. Source material: peripheral blood. The receptors derive from a man aged 55-75 years with active COVID-19. Both conserved end residues are part of each CDR3. The order of the fields is J gene, CDR3 length, D gene, V gene, clone size, CDR3 protein, CDR3 DNA. D genes are given only for firm matches. The size of a clone is reported for some rows only, either as once, few or many, or as a class for expanded clones.

>TRBJ1-1|12|-|TRBV29-1|-
CSVVPPNTEAFF
TGCAGCGTTGTTCCTCCGAACACTGAAGCTTTCTTT
>TRBJ2-4|14|-|TRBV5-4|once
CASSEGGLGNIQYF
TGTGCCAGCAGCGAGGGGGGGCTCGGGAACATTCAGTACTTC
>TRBJ1-1|14|TRBD1|TRBV5-1|-
CASSPGTGNTEAFF
TGCGCCAGCAGCCCGGGGACAGGGAACACTGAAGCTTTCTTT
>TRBJ2-3|13|-|TRBV7-3|few
CASSLSLADTQYF
TGTGCCAGCAGCTTAAGCCTAGCAGATACGCAGTATTTT
>TRBJ2-2|13|-|TRBV2|-
CANSETPAGELFF
TGTGCTAACTCAGAGACACCCGCCGGGGAGCTGTTTTTT
>TRBJ1-2|13|TRBD1|TRBV7-6|-
CASSVRGSYGYTF
TGTGCCAGCAGCGTCAGGGGGAGCTATGGCTACACCTTC
>TRBJ2-5|12|-|TRBV30|-
CAWSVQPETQYF
TGTGCCTGGAGTGTACAGCCAGAGACCCAGTACTTC
>TRBJ1-3|15|-|TRBV9|-
CASSVDQGSGNTIYF
TGTGCCAGCAGCGTAGACCAGGGATCGGGAAACACCATATATTTT
>TRBJ2-2|14|-|TRBV9|-
CASNRGLGTGELFF
TGTGCCAGCAATCGTGGGCTTGGCACCGGGGAGCTGTTTTTT
>TRBJ2-7|14|-|TRBV24-1|-
CAPISCRVHYEQYF
TGTGCCCCCATTTCGTGCCGGGTGCACTACGAGCAGTACTTC
>TRBJ2-2|16|TRBD2|TRBV5-6|once
CASSAGLAVHTGELFF
TGTGCCAGCAGCGCCGGACTAGCGGTACACACCGGGGAGCTGTTTTTT
>TRBJ2-3|15|TRBD1|TRBV18|-
CASSPPGRGIYTQYF
TGTGCCAGCTCACCACCGGGCAGGGGGATTTATACGCAGTATTTT
>TRBJ2-1|17|-|TRBV28|-
CASSLYRAKIAHNEQFF
TGTGCCAGCAGTTTGTACCGGGCCAAAATAGCGCACAATGAGCAGTTCTTC
>TRBJ2-6|15|-|TRBV4-1|-
CASSPREAGANVLTF
TGCGCCAGCAGTCCCAGGGAAGCTGGGGCCAACGTCCTGACTTTC
>TRBJ2-1|21|TRBD2|TRBV4-1|-
CASSHPHLASGMGGLANEQFF
TGCGCCAGCAGCCATCCCCATTTGGCTAGCGGGATGGGTGGACTGGCCAATGAGCAGTTCTTC
>TRBJ1-1|15|-|TRBV28|-
CASSLKPTGGTEAFF
TGTGCCAGCAGTTTAAAACCCACCGGGGGCACTGAAGCTTTCTTT
>TRBJ2-1|16|-|TRBV27|-
CASTLTPTSIFYEQFF
TGTGCCAGCACACTTACCCCGACTAGTATCTTCTATGAGCAGTTCTTC
>TRBJ2-7|15|TRBD2|TRBV4-1|-
CASSLIAGYTYEQYF
TGCGCCAGCAGCCTTATAGCGGGTTATACCTACGAGCAGTACTTC
>TRBJ2-2|17|-|TRBV5-4|-
CASSLSGFLDGTGELFF
TGTGCCAGCAGCCTGTCAGGGTTTCTAGACGGCACCGGGGAGCTGTTTTTT
>TRBJ1-1|17|-|TRBV9|-
CASSVGAGGVGDTEAFF
TGTGCCAGCAGCGTAGGAGCCGGAGGGGTGGGGGACACTGAAGCTTTCTTT
>TRBJ2-1|19|TRBD2|TRBV5-1|-
CASSLLSTSGRGAYNEQFF
TGCGCCAGCAGCTTGTTGTCGACTAGCGGGAGAGGGGCCTACAATGAGCAGTTCTTC
>TRBJ2-5|17|-|TRBV14|-
CASSQVLVTESQETQYF
TGTGCCAGCAGCCAAGTCTTAGTAACAGAGTCACAAGAGACCCAGTACTTC
>TRBJ2-7|14|-|TRBV11-2|few
CASSHIWQNYEQYF
TGTGCCAGCAGCCATATATGGCAGAACTACGAGCAGTACTTC
>TRBJ2-1|15|TRBD1|TRBV6-6|-
CASRVGDRVSNEQFF
TGTGCCAGCAGAGTTGGGGACAGGGTCTCTAATGAGCAGTTCTTC
>TRBJ1-5|14|-|TRBV19|-
CASSTGSRNQPQHF
TGTGCCAGTAGCACAGGGTCAAGAAATCAGCCCCAGCATTTT
>TRBJ2-1|15|TRBD1|TRBV27|-
CASSLSGTGDNEQFF
TGTGCCAGCAGTTTATCGGGAACAGGGGACAATGAGCAGTTCTTC
>TRBJ1-6|16|-|TRBV9|-
CASSVGDRTYNSPLHF
TGTGCCAGCAGCGTAGGAGACAGGACTTATAATTCACCCCTCCACTTT
>TRBJ2-6|15|TRBD1|TRBV5-1|-
CASTTGPSGANVLTF
TGCGCCAGTACGACAGGGCCCTCTGGGGCCAACGTCCTGACTTTC
>TRBJ2-1|15|TRBD2|TRBV20-1|-
CSASSRTSSYNEQFF
TGCAGTGCTAGTTCGCGGACTAGCTCCTACAATGAGCAGTTCTTC
>TRBJ2-7|14|TRBD1|TRBV7-9|-
CASSLTGVGNEQYF
TGTGCCAGCAGCTTGACAGGGGTTGGGAACGAGCAGTACTTC
>TRBJ2-3|13|-|TRBV10-3|-
CAISEGRTDTQYF
TGTGCCATCAGTGAGGGGCGCACAGATACGCAGTATTTT
>TRBJ1-4|14|TRBD1|TRBV7-9|-
CASSLGQVNEKLFF
TGTGCCAGCAGCTTGGGACAGGTTAATGAAAAACTGTTTTTT
>TRBJ1-5|15|-|TRBV28|-
CASSLEWRGNQPQHF
TGTGCCAGCAGTTTAGAGTGGAGGGGCAATCAGCCCCAGCATTTT
>TRBJ2-3|16|TRBD2|TRBV30|-
CASSRGLAGGPDTQYF
TGTGCCTCCTCTAGAGGGCTAGCGGGAGGGCCAGATACGCAGTATTTT
>TRBJ1-4|15|TRBD1|TRBV3-1/TRBV3-2|-
CASSHRQGADEKLFF
TGTGCCAGCAGCCACCGACAGGGGGCCGATGAAAAACTGTTTTTT
>TRBJ1-1|17|-|TRBV18|-
CASSPQGTQALNTEAFF
TGTGCCAGCTCACCTCAGGGGACCCAAGCTTTGAACACTGAAGCTTTCTTT
>TRBJ2-2|19|TRBD1|TRBV7-3|-
CASSPYNLRGWADTGELFF
TGTGCCAGCAGCCCATACAACCTCAGGGGGTGGGCGGACACCGGGGAGCTGTTTTTT
>TRBJ1-6|14|-|TRBV19|-
CAIHLASGNSPLHF
TGTGCCATCCATCTTGCTTCGGGAAATTCACCCCTCCACTTT
>TRBJ1-5|16|-|TRBV7-9|-
CASSLFLGGGNQPQHF
TGTGCCAGCAGCTTATTTCTCGGGGGTGGCAATCAGCCCCAGCATTTT
>TRBJ1-1|13|-|TRBV7-9|-
CASSFRFPIEAFF
TGTGCCAGCAGCTTTAGATTCCCTATTGAAGCTTTCTTT
>TRBJ2-3|16|-|TRBV3-1/TRBV3-2|-
CASSPADHQRADTQYF
TGTGCCAGCAGCCCCGCGGACCACCAGAGGGCAGATACGCAGTATTTT
>TRBJ2-5|16|TRBD2|TRBV6-5|-
CASSYSGGSSPETQYF
TGTGCCAGCAGTTATTCGGGCGGGAGTTCCCCAGAGACCCAGTACTTC
>TRBJ2-4|14|-|TRBV5-1|-
CASSLEGGKNIQYF
TGCGCCAGCAGCTTGGAAGGGGGCAAAAACATTCAGTACTTC
>TRBJ2-7|16|TRBD2|TRBV4-1|-
CASSQEDASGSYEQYF
TGCGCCAGCAGCCAAGAGGACGCTAGCGGCTCCTACGAGCAGTACTTC
>TRBJ2-2|13|-|TRBV10-3|-
CAAKRRDTGELFF
TGTGCCGCGAAACGGAGGGACACCGGGGAGCTGTTTTTT
>TRBJ2-4|12|TRBD2|TRBV10-3|-
CACRGVTDIQYF
TGTGCCTGCCGGGGGGTAACAGACATTCAGTACTTC
>TRBJ2-7|14|-|TRBV5-4|-
CASSLQGGIHEQYF
TGTGCCAGCAGCTTACAGGGTGGTATCCACGAGCAGTACTTC
>TRBJ2-7|12|-|TRBV10-3|few
CATEGTTYEQYF
TGTGCCACCGAGGGCACAACCTACGAGCAGTACTTC
>TRBJ2-3|15|TRBD1|TRBV6-4|-
CASSAGTGGADTQYF
TGTGCCAGCAGTGCCGGGACAGGGGGCGCAGATACGCAGTATTTT